Shown below are 29 T cell receptor beta chains from a single sample sequenced in a study of blood T cell repertoires in COVID-19 (dated by TCRdb to about 2020). Preparation of the library involved the immunoSEQ multiplex PCR assay. Not all clones reach the TCRdb copy of this immuneACCESS table, which keeps in-frame sequences only. Checked studies attribute under half of the gap to unresolved V genes and leave the rest unexplained. Counted in this sample were approximately 61,000 clones; roughly 80% of them appeared once. The ten largest clonotypes hold approximately 5% of the sample. The sample taken for sequencing was peripheral blood. The receptor set was obtained from a man aged 65 to 79 with acute or convalescent COVID-19.

This rearrangement joins TRBV25-1 to TRBJ2-3; 9 nucleotides match TRBD1. Germline-derived CDR1 and CDR2 are MGHDK and SYGVNS. The V and J ends lost 4 bases and 1 base, in that order; junction bases with no gene match: 3. This CDR3 comprises 15 residues. The CDR3 DNA reads as TGTGCCAGCAGTGGCTGGACAGGGGGCACAGATACGCAGTATTTT. Translated: CASSGWTGGTDTQYF. The full variable domain, with the rest looked up from reference TRBV25-1 and TRBJ2-3, is EADIYQTPRYLVIGTGKKITLECSQTMGHDKMYWYQQDPGMELHLIHYSYGVNSTEKGDLSSESTVSRIRTEHFPLTLESARPSHTSQYLCASSGWTGGTDTQYFGPGTRLTVL.

This clone came up once. The chain couples TRBV19 to TRBJ2-2, with D tentatively TRBD2 (5 bases). CDR3 length: 12 residues. Trimming stripped 4 bases from V and 6 bases from J, with 6 bases between. CDR1 and CDR2 from the germline V gene are LNHDA and SQIVND (reference sequence). CDR3 loop: CASSRGPGELFF. The CDR3, as DNA: TGTGCCAGTAGTAGAGGGCCCGGGGAGCTGTTTTTT.

The chain links TRBV5-1 to TRBJ2-5; TRBD2 is a possible D gene (5 bases). Germline assignment: CDR1 SGHRS and CDR2 YFSETQ. CDR3 size: 16 residues. V lost 7 bases and J 0 bases, leaving 19 bases between the germline ends. CDR3 DNA: TGCGCCAGCTTTAACCTCCTAAACGGGGACCAAGAGACCCAGTACTTC. Its protein product is CASFNLLNGDQETQYF.

This clone was picked up one time. The chain is built from TRBV29-1 and TRBJ2-1, with D tentatively TRBD2 (7 bases). The germline CDR1 and CDR2 sequences are SQVTM and ANQGSEA. V gave up 7 bases and J gave up 0 bases, with 31 bases separating them. The CDR3 contains 20 residues. The CDR3 loop reads CSASPGRSAGAAGSYNEQFF. Here the CDR3 DNA reads TGCAGCGCCTCCCCGGGACGGTCTGCGGGGGCCGCCGGCTCCTACAATGAGCAGTTCTTC.

CDR3 protein: CASSQSGGAYNEQFF. The CDR3 DNA follows: TGTGCCAGCAGCCAAAGCGGGGGGGCTTACAATGAGCAGTTCTTC. The chain links TRBV4-2 to TRBJ2-1; 10 nucleotides align to TRBD2. Per the germline V gene, CDR1 is LGHNA and CDR2 is YNFKEQ. The CDR3 length is 15 residues. J lost 4 bases, V lost 2 bases, and 2 bases had no gene match.

This rearrangement joins TRBV15 to TRBJ2-5, with a tentative D call TRBD2 (6 bases). CDR3 length: 15 amino acids. Germline V gene lookup returns CDR1 LNHNV and CDR2 YYDKDF (reference sequence). V was shortened by 1 base and J by 4 bases, with 13 bases between the two germline ends. CDR3 DNA sequence: TGTGCCACCAGCAGAGCGGGGGACTGGTCAGAGACCCAGTACTTC. Encoded protein: CATSRAGDWSETQYF.

The chain joins TRBV7-6 to TRBJ2-3; 11 nucleotides line up with TRBD2. CDR1 is SGHVS and CDR2 is FNYEAQ in the germline V gene. V was clipped by 2 bases and J by 4 bases; unmatched bases: 5. The CDR3 contains 16 residues. CDR3 DNA: TGTGCCAGCAGCTTAATAGCGGGGGGGGGCGCAGATACGCAGTATTTT. As protein: CASSLIAGGGADTQYF. Complete variable domain (other parts from reference TRBV7-6 and TRBJ2-3): GAGVSQSPRYKVTKRGQDVALRCDPISGHVSLYWYRQALGQGPEFLTYFNYEAQQDKSGLPNDRFSAERPEGSISTLTIQRTEQRDSAMYRCASSLIAGGGADTQYFGPGTRLTVL.

The chain recombines TRBV19 with TRBJ2-3, with 7 bases aligning to TRBD1. Germline V gene sequence: CDR1 LNHDA, CDR2 SQIVND (reference sequence). V was pared by 6 bases and J by 2 bases, with 8 bases of the junction left unmatched. The CDR3 runs to 15 residues. This CDR3 is CASRNRGGPTDTQYF. CDR3 nucleotides: TGTGCCAGTAGAAACCGAGGGGGCCCCACAGATACGCAGTATTTT.

This rearrangement joins TRBV7-6 to TRBJ2-3; TRBD1 matches at 8 bases. Germline loops: CDR1 SGHVS, CDR2 FNYEAQ. After removal of 5 bases from V and 1 base from J, the junction contained 8 bases not matched to a gene. The CDR3 spans 16 residues. The CDR3 loop reads CASSVPGGGGTDTQYF. The CDR3 coding sequence is TGTGCCAGCAGCGTCCCAGGGGGCGGGGGCACAGATACGCAGTATTTT.

The rearrangement uses TRBV11-3 and TRBJ2-1; D is perhaps TRBD2 (6 bases). The CDR3 has 15 residues. The ends were cut back, 5 bases at V and 2 bases at J, with 13 bases in the middle. Germline V lookup: CDR1 SGHNT, CDR2 YENEEA. Here the CDR3 DNA reads TGTGCCAGCAGCCGGGGAGGCCTAACCTACAATGAGCAGTTCTTC. It yields the protein CASSRGGLTYNEQFF. Variable domain in full (rest from reference TRBV11-3 and TRBJ2-1): EAGVVQSPRYKIIEKKQPVAFWCNPISGHNTLYWYLQNLGQGPELLIRYENEEAVDDSQLPKDRFSAERLKGVDSTLKIQPAELGDSAVYLCASSRGGLTYNEQFFGPGTRLTVL.

This clone was counted a few times. V usage is TRBV5-4 and J usage is TRBJ1-4; a possible D gene is TRBD1 (6 bases). The CDR3 totals 15 residues. Per germline, CDR1 SGHNT and CDR2 YYREEE (reference sequence). Between the trimmed V and J ends, which lost 3 bases and 7 bases, there was a span of 16 bases. CDR3 coding DNA: TGTGCCAGCAGCTCGGAGACAGGAAGGGGTGAAAAACTGTTTTTT. Translated, it gives CASSSETGRGEKLFF.

V is TRBV5-8 and J is TRBJ2-7, with D perhaps TRBD1 (6 bases). V lost 10 bases and J 1 base, leaving 15 bases between the germline ends. The germline CDR1 and CDR2 sequences are SGHTS and YDEGEE. This CDR3 comprises 13 residues. The CDR3 DNA reads as TGTGCCCTCCGTCTCCAGGGGTCCTACGAGCAGTACTTC. Amino acid sequence: CALRLQGSYEQYF.

The J gene is TRBJ2-1, the V gene TRBV18; D might be TRBD1 (6 bases). Germline CDR1 KGHSH, CDR2 LQKENI. The CDR3 consists of 17 residues. With 5 bases removed from V and 2 bases from J, the gap between germline ends came to 19 bases. The CDR3 sequence: CASSWGPMVSPYNEQFF. CDR3 nucleotide sequence: TGTGCCAGCTCATGGGGGCCCATGGTATCACCCTACAATGAGCAGTTCTTC.

The gene calls are TRBV27 and TRBJ2-1, with D possibly being TRBD1 (5 bases). V lost 9 bases and J 4 bases, leaving 10 bases between the germline ends. Germline V gene lookup returns CDR1 MNHEY and CDR2 SMNVEV (reference sequence). The CDR3 runs 12 residues. CDR3 bases: TGTGCCAGTTCCCAGGGTTACAATGAGCAGTTCTTC. Encoded protein: CASSQGYNEQFF.

The gene calls are TRBV11-2 and TRBJ1-1, with 7 bases identical to TRBD1. Looked up from germline, CDR1 is SGHAT and CDR2 is FQNNGV. With V trimmed by 5 bases and J by 11 bases, 17 bases remained unmatched. This CDR3 contains 15 residues. CDR3 sequence reads: CASSQSRGGQRDAFF. DNA of the CDR3: TGTGCCAGCAGCCAGTCCCGGGGGGGACAGAGAGACGCTTTCTTT.

The rearrangement links TRBV6-5 to TRBJ1-2; 7 bases are a match to TRBD1. V lost 11 bases, J lost 3 bases, and 9 bases stayed unmatched. CDR3 length equals 13 residues. Germline V gene lookup returns CDR1 MNHEY and CDR2 SVGAGI. The CDR3 loop reads CAGSRGPYYGYTF. In DNA form, the CDR3 reads TGTGCCGGCTCTAGGGGGCCATACTATGGCTACACCTTC.

This clone was counted once. The chain uses TRBV28 and TRBJ1-5; D possibly corresponds to TRBD1 (6 bases). V lost 5 bases, J lost 9 bases, and 20 bases lay in between. The CDR3 extends over 15 amino acids. Looked up from germline, CDR1 is MDHEN and CDR2 is SYDVKM. The CDR3 reads CASSPASGIQGPQHF. CDR3 coding DNA: TGTGCCAGCAGTCCAGCCTCCGGGATACAGGGGCCCCAGCATTTT.

This clone has a single count. The J gene is TRBJ2-2, the V gene TRBV14; TRBD1 is a possible D gene (6 bases). V gave up 0 bases and J gave up 4 bases, with 12 bases separating them. Germline-derived CDR1 and CDR2 are SGHDN and FVKESK. This CDR3 is 16 amino acids long. The CDR3 DNA reads as TGTGCCAGCAGCCAAGACTACAGGGACCCCACCGGGGAGCTGTTTTTT. Translating gives CASSQDYRDPTGELFF.

In its sample, this clone was seen once. The chain uses TRBV27 and TRBJ1-2; D remains unclear. The ends were cut back, 5 bases at V and 2 bases at J, with 9 bases in the middle. Germline CDR1 is MNHEY and CDR2 is SMNVEV (reference sequence). The CDR3 consists of 13 residues. The CDR3 nucleotides read TGTGCCAGCAGTCGGAGAGTAAACTATGGCTACACCTTC. Translation: CASSRRVNYGYTF.

The chain employs TRBV2 and TRBJ2-3; possibly TRBD2 for D (6 bases). The V end lost 2 bases, the J end lost 6 bases, and 15 bases lay between the germline ends. There are 15 residues in the CDR3. The germline V gene encodes CDR1 SNHLY and CDR2 FYNNEI. CDR3 in DNA: TGTGCCAGCAGTGAAAGCACTAGGGAGGTGGATACGCAGTATTTT. Translating it yields CASSESTREVDTQYF.

This clone came up a few times. The J gene is TRBJ1-1, the V gene TRBV5-1; tentative D call: TRBD1 (5 bases). In germline, CDR1 is SGHRS, CDR2 YFSETQ. V lost 2 bases to trimming and J lost 3 bases, with 14 bases between them. CDR3 length: 15 amino acids. Here the CDR3 DNA reads TGCGCCAGCAGCTTCTATAGTCGGGGGGACACTGAAGCTTTCTTT. Its protein product is CASSFYSRGDTEAFF.

In its sample, this clone was seen once. V is TRBV24-1 and J is TRBJ2-5; 13 nucleotides agree with TRBD2. Germline values: CDR1 KGHDR, CDR2 SFDVKD. This CDR3 region has 14 residues. V gave up 11 bases and J gave up 1 base; unmatched junction bases: 3. In DNA form, the CDR3 reads TGTGCCATAAGGACTAGCGGGGGCCAAGAGACCCAGTACTTC. It encodes CAIRTSGGQETQYF.

The rearrangement joins TRBV3-1 (or the pseudogene TRBV3-2) to TRBJ2-5; weak D call: TRBD2 (6 bases). Between the trimmed V and J ends, which lost 4 bases and 7 bases, there was a span of 16 bases. Germline assignment: CDR1 LGHDT and CDR2 YNNKEL (reference sequence). CDR3 length equals 14 residues. DNA of the CDR3: TGTGCCAGCAGCCCCCACGACGGGAGCCGGACCCAGTACTTC. The encoded protein is CASSPHDGSRTQYF.

The V gene is TRBV4-1, the J gene TRBJ1-3; D call uncertain. Germline CDR1 reads MGHRA; CDR2 reads YSYEKL. Trimming stripped 0 bases from V and 7 bases from J, with 7 bases between. CDR3 length equals 13 residues. The CDR3 DNA is TGCGCCAGCAGCCAAGAAGGGAGGAACACCATATATTTT. Its protein is CASSQEGRNTIYF.

The chain combines TRBV3-1 (or the pseudogene TRBV3-2) with TRBJ2-5; D call uncertain. The CDR3 sequence is 13 residues long. The V gene lost 5 bases and the J gene lost 4 bases, with 11 bases spanning the gap. Germline V gene lookup returns CDR1 LGHDT and CDR2 YNNKEL (reference sequence). Here the CDR3 DNA reads TGTGCCAGCAGCTGGCGACACGCAGAGACCCAGTACTTC. Its protein is CASSWRHAETQYF.

The chain recombines TRBV27 with TRBJ2-1; TRBD1 might be the D (5 bases). Germline CDR1 and CDR2: MNHEY and SMNVEV (reference sequence). Deletions cut 5 bases from V and 4 bases from J, with 9 bases between. The CDR3 covers 13 residues. CDR3 nucleotide sequence: TGTGCCAGCAGTAAAACAGGTTACAATGAGCAGTTCTTC. The encoded protein is CASSKTGYNEQFF.

This clone was seen just once. The chain joins TRBV6-2 or TRBV6-3 to TRBJ1-5; unclear D gene. Deletions cut 2 bases from V and 4 bases from J, with 6 bases between. The CDR3 is 13 amino acids. Per the germline V gene, CDR1 is MNHEY and CDR2 is SVGEGT. CDR3 DNA sequence: TGTGCCAGCAGTTACGGGCAAAATCAGCCCCAGCATTTT. It codes for CASSYGQNQPQHF.

V and J are TRBV28 and TRBJ2-7, with D possibly TRBD1 on 6 matching bases. Trimming left V 7 bases short and J 4 bases short, with 20 bases between. The germline V gene has CDR1 MDHEN and CDR2 SYDVKM. The CDR3 spans 15 residues. The DNA for the CDR3 is TGTGCCAGCATAGGGGGTGAGGCGGCGGTGTACGAGCAGTACTTC. It specifies CASIGGEAAVYEQYF.

The chain couples TRBV6-6 to TRBJ1-6, with 10 bases that match TRBD1. Germline V gives CDR1 MNHNY, CDR2 SVGAGI (reference sequence). Trimming removed 5 bases from V and 0 bases from J; junction bases left unmatched: 1. CDR3 length: 16 residues. CDR3 sequence: CASSGTGDSYNSPLHF. CDR3 bases: TGTGCCAGCAGTGGGACAGGGGACTCCTATAATTCACCCCTCCACTTT.